The 8 T cell receptor beta chains below come from one sample, sequenced in a study of OX40 agonist ivuxolimab in advanced cancers. Clones were read by immunoSEQ multiplex PCR, and TCRdb kept only the in-frame ones, dropping some. The sample has around 64,000 clones, 80% to 95% seen once. Here the sequenced sample was CD4+ or CD8+ T cells sorted from blood, taken in a trial of the OX40 agonist ivuxolimab. The receptors were gathered from an adult with an advanced solid tumor such as melanoma, head and neck, liver or kidney cancer.

The chain has TRBV29-1 and TRBJ2-7; D gene unclear. The CDR3 contains 12 residues. Germline V gene sequence: CDR1 SQVTM, CDR2 ANQGSEA. V was trimmed by 4 bases and J by 3 bases, leaving 10 bases between them. The CDR3, as DNA: TGCAGCGTTGGTCTAGAGAACTACGAGCAGTACTTC. Encoded protein: CSVGLENYEQYF.

V and J are TRBV5-1 and TRBJ1-1; tentative D call: TRBD1 (6 bases). This CDR3 is built from 11 residues. Between the trimmed V and J ends, which lost 6 bases and 8 bases, there was a span of 11 bases. Germline CDR1 and CDR2: SGHRS and YFSETQ. The CDR3 nucleotides read TGCGCCAGCACAGACACAGGGGAAGCTTTCTTT. The encoded protein is CASTDTGEAFF.

This sequence joins TRBV7-2 and TRBJ2-7; D not resolved. Germline CDR1 SGHTA, CDR2 FQGNSA. The CDR3 is 11 amino acids. Trimming removed 5 bases at V and 5 bases at J, with 7 bases between. The CDR3 nucleotides read TGTGCCAGCAGCCCCGCGAACGAGCAGTACTTC. It translates to CASSPANEQYF. Complete variable domain (other parts from reference TRBV7-2 and TRBJ2-7): GAGVSQSPSNKVTEKGKDVELRCDPISGHTALYWYRQSLGQGLEFLIYFQGNSAPDKSGLPSDRFSAERTGGSVSTLTIQRTQQEDSAVYLCASSPANEQYFGPGTRLTVT.

This chain joins TRBV11-2 and TRBJ2-2; the match to TRBD1 covers 8 bases. The CDR3 is 15 amino acids. Germline CDR1 reads SGHAT; CDR2 reads FQNNGV. V lost 5 bases and J lost 1; bases outside the gene matches: 3. The CDR3 DNA follows: TGTGCCAGCAGCCAGGGGGCAGGGAACACCGGGGAGCTGTTTTTT. It encodes CASSQGAGNTGELFF. Supplemented by reference TRBV11-2 and TRBJ2-2, the full variable domain reads EAGVAQSPRYKIIEKRQSVAFWCNPISGHATLYWYQQILGQGPKLLIQFQNNGVVDDSQLPKDRFSAERLKGVDSTLKIQPAKLEDSAVYLCASSQGAGNTGELFFGEGSRLTVL.

This chain connects TRBV6-1 to TRBJ2-7; tentatively, D is TRBD1 (6 bases). The CDR3 covers 13 residues. Trimming pared 8 bases from V and 2 bases from J, leaving 13 bases between. Germline assignment: CDR1 MNHNS and CDR2 SASEGT. In DNA, the CDR3 is TGTGCCAGCGCCGGGACAAACACCTACGAGCAGTACTTC. Protein product: CASAGTNTYEQYF.

The CDR3 DNA follows: TGTGCCAGTAGTATAGGGACAGGGAACTACGAGCAGTACTTC. It encodes CASSIGTGNYEQYF. The V gene is TRBV19, the J gene TRBJ2-5; 8 bases are a match to TRBD1. TRBJ2-7 matches the DNA end more closely, so the J call is doubtful. This CDR3 is 14 amino acids long. Germline lookup yields CDR1 LNHDA and CDR2 SQIVND (reference sequence).

This chain uses TRBV7-3 with TRBJ1-2; tentative D call: TRBD1 (5 bases). Germline CDR1 SGHTA, CDR2 FQGTGA. Trimming cost V 0 bases and J 3 bases, with 5 bases left between them. The CDR3 is made up of 13 amino acids. The CDR3 sequence is CASSLTGDYGYTF. The CDR3 DNA is TGTGCCAGCAGCTTAACAGGGGACTATGGCTACACCTTC.

V is TRBV13 and J is TRBJ2-4; D unresolved. Trimming removed 3 bases from V and 5 bases from J, with 11 bases in between. The CDR3 is 14 amino acids. The germline gives CDR1 PRHDT, CDR2 FYEKMQ (reference sequence). CDR3 residues: CASSLGGSENIQYF. CDR3 nucleotide sequence: TGTGCCAGCAGCTTGGGTGGTAGTGAAAACATTCAGTACTTC.